The 25 T cell receptor beta chains in this list originate from one sample, sequenced in a study of T cell changes during pregnancy in multiple sclerosis. The method was immunoSEQ multiplex PCR; TCRdb's version includes in-frame clones alone and lacks a portion of them. In the table there are about 62,000 clones, about 88% of which are singletons. The sequencing used peripheral blood, collected in the first trimester of pregnancy. The receptor set was obtained from a female donor with multiple sclerosis, enrolled in a pregnancy study.

V usage is TRBV30 and J usage is TRBJ1-1; possible D gene TRBD1, 5 bases. Between the trimmed V and J ends, which lost 2 bases and 5 bases, there was a span of 18 bases. Germline V gene sequence: CDR1 GTSNPN, CDR2 SVGIG (reference sequence). This CDR3 has 15 residues. CDR3 in amino acids: CAWSLMVSGRTEAFF. In DNA, the CDR3 is TGTGCCTGGAGTCTCATGGTGTCAGGGAGGACTGAAGCTTTCTTT.

The V gene is TRBV9, the J gene TRBJ2-7, with 7 bases lining up with TRBD2. CDR3 length: 15 amino acids. The trim removed 4 bases at V and 1 base at J, leaving 8 bases unmatched. CDR1 and CDR2 (germline): SGDLS, YYNGEE. The CDR3 coding sequence is TGTGCCAGCAGCAAAGGTGGGGAGGGTTCCTACGAGCAGTACTTC. Protein product: CASSKGGEGSYEQYF.

The chain joins TRBV7-2 to TRBJ1-1; D possibly corresponds to TRBD1 (6 bases). Germline lookup yields CDR1 SGHTA and CDR2 FQGNSA. The CDR3 spans 15 residues. Trimming pared 5 bases from V and 4 bases from J, leaving 17 bases between. Here the CDR3 DNA reads TGTGCCAGCAGCGAAAGGGGGGGGTTCGGCACTGAAGCTTTCTTT. Its translation: CASSERGGFGTEAFF.

This chain joins TRBV7-9 and TRBJ1-4, with 8 bases matching TRBD1. The V gene end was trimmed by 6 bases and the J gene end by 8 bases; junction bases not matched to a gene: 11. Germline V lookup: CDR1 SEHNR, CDR2 FQNEAQ (reference sequence). The CDR3 covers 15 residues. The CDR3, as DNA: TGTGCCAGCAGTTTACGGACAGGGAGCATAGAAAAACTGTTTTTT. Translation: CASSLRTGSIEKLFF.

The CDR3 nucleotides read TGCGCCAGCAGCCAAGGCGGGGGTCACTACAATGAGCAGTTCTTC. Amino acids: CASSQGGGHYNEQFF. The rearrangement links TRBV4-3 to TRBJ2-1; 7 bases line up with TRBD2. The J segment lost 3 bases and the V segment lost 1 base, leaving 3 bases of the junction unmatched. Germline V gives CDR1 LGHNA, CDR2 YSLEER. This CDR3 region has 15 residues.

This chain uses TRBV11-3 with TRBJ2-7; the D gene is possibly TRBD1 (6 bases). The CDR3 extends over 13 amino acids. Between the trimmed V and J ends, which lost 4 bases and 3 bases, there was a span of 10 bases. Germline assignment: CDR1 SGHNT and CDR2 YENEEA. The DNA of the CDR3 is TGTGCCAGCAGCTCCTGGACAGACTACGAGCAGTACTTC. Its protein is CASSSWTDYEQYF. The full variable domain, completed using reference TRBV11-3 and TRBJ2-7, is EAGVVQSPRYKIIEKKQPVAFWCNPISGHNTLYWYLQNLGQGPELLIRYENEEAVDDSQLPKDRFSAERLKGVDSTLKIQPAELGDSAVYLCASSSWTDYEQYFGPGTRLTVT.

This clone was counted once. The chain links TRBV11-1 to TRBJ2-1; 13 nucleotides agree with TRBD2. This CDR3 has 16 residues. Germline values: CDR1 SGHAT, CDR2 FQDESV (reference sequence). Trimming removed 3 bases from V and 10 bases from J; junction bases left unmatched: 9. CDR3 in amino acids: CASSLLTSGRSYEQFF. The CDR3 nucleotides are TGTGCCAGCAGCTTGTTGACTAGCGGGAGGAGTTACGAGCAGTTCTTC.

Comments on this clone: Germline and junction disagree at one end, which may indicate a read error. The rearrangement joins TRBV5-1 to TRBJ1-6; D may be TRBD1 (6 bases). The CDR3 spans 16 residues. CDR1 is SGHRS and CDR2 is YFSETQ in the germline V gene. The CDR3 nucleotides read TGCGTCAGCAGCTTGGAAGCGGGGGCCGTTTCGGCACCCCTCCACTTT. This gives the protein CVSSLEAGAVSAPLHF.

The chain joins TRBV28 to TRBJ2-3; 7 bases are a match to TRBD1. The germline gives CDR1 MDHEN, CDR2 SYDVKM. V was pared by 6 bases and J by 0 bases, with 6 bases of the junction left unmatched. The CDR3 has 15 residues. The CDR3 DNA is TGTGCCAGCAGGCTTGAGACAGGGAGCACAGATACGCAGTATTTT. This encodes CASRLETGSTDTQYF.

The chain has TRBV6-6 and TRBJ1-1; tentatively, D is TRBD1 (5 bases). V shed 2 bases and J shed 3 bases, with 10 bases lying between them. The CDR3 runs 14 residues. Germline V gene data show CDR1 as MNHNY and CDR2 as SVGAGI (reference sequence). The CDR3 loop reads CASSYPQGHTEAFF. As DNA, the CDR3 is TGTGCCAGCAGTTACCCCCAGGGCCACACTGAAGCTTTCTTT.

The rearrangement links TRBV4-2 to TRBJ1-1; 10 nucleotides agree with TRBD1. V lost 3 bases, J lost 5 bases, and 12 bases stayed unmatched. Germline values: CDR1 LGHNA, CDR2 YNFKEQ. This CDR3 comprises 17 residues. The CDR3 DNA sequence: TGTGCCAGCAGCCACGTAGGCCAGACAGGGGGCGGGACTGAAGCTTTCTTT. This translates into CASSHVGQTGGGTEAFF.

The chain carries TRBV4-2 and TRBJ2-3; 15 bases fit TRBD2. Germline-derived CDR1 and CDR2 are LGHNA and YNFKEQ. The CDR3 has 20 amino acids. The trim removed 4 bases at V and 0 bases at J, leaving 11 bases unmatched. This chain's CDR3 is CASSPLGLAGGQTSTDTQYF. In nucleotides, the CDR3 is TGTGCCAGCAGCCCCCTGGGACTAGCGGGGGGTCAGACTAGCACAGATACGCAGTATTTT.

The V call is TRBV30, the J call TRBJ1-1; the match to TRBD1 covers 10 bases. The CDR3 spans 15 residues. Per the germline V gene, CDR1 is GTSNPN and CDR2 is SVGIG (reference sequence). The trim removed 3 bases at V and 4 bases at J, leaving 8 bases unmatched. The CDR3 DNA follows: TGTGCCTGGAGCCGGGACAGGGGATATCCCACTGAAGCTTTCTTT. Translation: CAWSRDRGYPTEAFF.

The rearrangement joins TRBV10-3 to TRBJ2-2, with TRBD2 identical over 13 bases. The V segment lost 8 bases and the J segment 7 bases; nucleotides outside the gene matches: 13. CDR3 length equals 17 residues. The germline gives CDR1 ENHRY, CDR2 SYGVKD. The CDR3 spells CAIPIQGLAGMSGELFF. CDR3 in DNA: TGTGCCATCCCAATCCAGGGACTAGCGGGAATGAGCGGGGAGCTGTTTTTT.

The rearrangement uses TRBV5-8 and TRBJ1-1; D not certain. The CDR3 covers 13 residues. Germline CDR1 reads SGHTS; CDR2 reads YDEGEE. V lost 0 bases, J lost 6 bases, and 9 bases lay in between. CDR3 amino acids: CASSLAEEAEAFF. CDR3 nucleotide sequence: TGTGCCAGCAGCTTGGCCGAGGAAGCTGAAGCTTTCTTT.

The CDR3 DNA reads TGCGCCAGCAGCCTTTCGACAGCCGGAGATGGCTACACCTTC. Its protein is CASSLSTAGDGYTF. The chain has TRBV5-1 and TRBJ1-2, with D perhaps matching TRBD1 (5 bases). The CDR3 has 14 residues. V was pared by 4 bases and J by 6 bases, with 16 bases between. CDR1 and CDR2 from the germline V gene are SGHRS and YFSETQ.

The chain combines TRBV18 with TRBJ1-2; D is unresolved. With 4 bases removed from V and 3 bases from J, the gap between germline ends came to 12 bases. CDR1 is KGHSH, CDR2 LQKENI, per germline. This CDR3 region has 14 residues. The CDR3: CASSRSGLDYGYTF. The CDR3 region has the DNA TGTGCCAGCTCACGGAGCGGCCTAGACTATGGCTACACCTTC.

The V gene is TRBV7-9, the J gene TRBJ2-7, with TRBD2 matching 7 bases. CDR3 length: 13 amino acids. Germline lookup yields CDR1 SEHNR and CDR2 FQNEAQ (reference sequence). V gave up 0 bases and J gave up 6 bases; unmatched junction bases: 2. This chain's CDR3 is CASSLAGGSEQYF. The CDR3, as DNA: TGTGCCAGCAGCTTAGCGGGGGGGAGCGAGCAGTACTTC. Drawing the rest from reference TRBV7-9 and TRBJ2-7, the complete variable domain is DTGVSQNPRHKITKRGQNVTFRCDPISEHNRLYWYRQTLGQGPEFLTYFQNEAQLEKSRLLSDRFSAERPKGSFSTLEIQRTEQGDSAMYLCASSLAGGSEQYFGPGTRLTVT.

The chain links TRBV9 to TRBJ2-1, with TRBD2 identical over 7 bases. Trimming at V came to 0 bases and at J to 8 bases, leaving 8 bases not matched to a gene. The CDR3 spans 15 residues. Germline V lookup: CDR1 SGDLS, CDR2 YYNGEE. The CDR3 is CASSVAREGRDEQFF. The CDR3 DNA reads as TGTGCCAGCAGCGTAGCGAGGGAGGGCAGGGATGAGCAGTTCTTC.

The chain recombines TRBV5-4 with TRBJ2-7, with TRBD2 matching 10 bases. The CDR3 extends over 16 amino acids. Trimming cost V 4 bases and J 2 bases; bases outside gene matches: 9. Germline V CDR1 and CDR2: SGHNT, YYREEE (reference sequence). CDR3 in amino acids: CASSRLAGGNAYEQYF. The CDR3 bases are TGTGCCAGCAGCCGATTAGCGGGAGGAAACGCCTACGAGCAGTACTTC.

The chain links TRBV7-2 to TRBJ2-1; 12 bases line up with TRBD2. Germline V lookup: CDR1 SGHTA, CDR2 FQGNSA. With V trimmed by 5 bases and J by 5 bases, 1 base remained unmatched. The CDR3 consists of 14 residues. The chain's CDR3 is CASSRTSGDNEQFF. Here the CDR3 DNA reads TGTGCCAGCAGCAGGACTAGCGGGGACAATGAGCAGTTCTTC.

The rearrangement joins TRBV18 to TRBJ1-1; tentatively, D is TRBD1 (6 bases). The CDR3 consists of 14 residues. Germline V CDR1 and CDR2: KGHSH, LQKENI. Trimming pared 4 bases from V and 1 base from J, leaving 10 bases between. The CDR3 DNA reads as TGTGCCAGCTCACTACAGGGACAGAACACTGAAGCTTTCTTT. The encoded protein is CASSLQGQNTEAFF.

V is TRBV4-3 and J is TRBJ2-7; the match to TRBD2 covers 9 bases. This CDR3 is 17 amino acids long. J gave up 0 bases and V 3 bases, and 9 bases lay outside the gene matches. Germline V CDR1 and CDR2: LGHNA, YSLEER. For the CDR3, the DNA is TGCGCCAGCAGCCATAATGCTGGCGGGGGGGACTCCTACGAGCAGTACTTC. Translating gives CASSHNAGGGDSYEQYF.

This chain links TRBV6-4 with TRBJ2-2; TRBD2 aligns across 10 bases. The CDR3 covers 16 residues. The germline V gene encodes CDR1 MRHNA and CDR2 SNTAGT. V was clipped by 3 bases and J by 3 bases; unmatched bases: 4. The CDR3 reads CASSDSTSGDTGELFF. CDR3 DNA: TGTGCCAGCAGTGATTCAACTAGCGGGGACACCGGGGAGCTGTTTTTT.

This sequence joins TRBV7-3 and TRBJ2-6; 7 nucleotides line up with TRBD2. This CDR3 contains 15 residues. CDR1 is SGHTA and CDR2 is FQGTGA in the germline V gene. J lost 0 bases, V lost 6 bases, and 2 bases had no gene match. CDR3: CASRRGGSGANVLTF. For the CDR3, the DNA is TGTGCCAGCAGGCGCGGGGGCTCTGGGGCCAACGTCCTGACTTTC.